The T cell receptor (beta chain) under discussion was sequenced for a study of blood T cells in healthy people across ages. Study-level information: In model experiments, template switching was able to capture about one barcoded beta molecule for every two T cells that were present. The study's findings and limits: Not knowing donor CMV status may have confounded expanded clonotype changes.

The CDR3 has 14 amino acids. V gave up 7 bases and J gave up 2 bases, with 15 bases separating them. Germline CDR1 reads SEHNR; CDR2 reads FQNEAQ (reference sequence). This clonotype appeared a few times. The antigen remains unidentified. Through a sample-barcoded 5' primer and a J-beta primer mix, a second PCR was run for roughly 7 to 11 cycles. TCRdb reprocessed the 5' RACE reads with MiXCR, giving one entry per CDR3 protein. The sample includes 1.5 million to 2 million distinct CDR3 sequences, about 50% of them seen just once. The rearrangement joins TRBV7-9 to TRBJ2-7; D is perhaps TRBD1 (6 bases). Sequencing was carried out using blood. This clonotype was sampled from a woman aged 40-49 years in good health. CDR3 sequence: CASMSTGTPYEQYF. The CDR3 DNA reads TGTGCCAGCATGAGTACAGGGACACCCTACGAGCAGTACTTC. The entire variable domain, with the rest obtained from reference TRBV7-9 and TRBJ2-7, is as follows: DTGVSQNPRHKITKRGQNVTFRCDPISEHNRLYWYRQTLGQGPEFLTYFQNEAQLEKSRLLSDRFSAERPKGSFSTLEIQRTEQGDSAMYLCASMSTGTPYEQYFGPGTRLTVT.